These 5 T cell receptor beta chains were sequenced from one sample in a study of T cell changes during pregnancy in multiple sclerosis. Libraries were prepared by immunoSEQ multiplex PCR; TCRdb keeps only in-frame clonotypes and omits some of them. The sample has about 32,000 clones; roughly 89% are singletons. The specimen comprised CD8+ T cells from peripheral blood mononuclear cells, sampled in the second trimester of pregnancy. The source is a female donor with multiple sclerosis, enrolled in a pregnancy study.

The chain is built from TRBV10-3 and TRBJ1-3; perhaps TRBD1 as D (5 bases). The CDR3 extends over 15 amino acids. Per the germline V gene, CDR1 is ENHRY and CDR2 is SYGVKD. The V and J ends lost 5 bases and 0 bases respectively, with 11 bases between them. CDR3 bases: TGTGCCATCAGTAGGGACTCCGCCTCTGGAAACACCATATATTTT. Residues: CAISRDSASGNTIYF.

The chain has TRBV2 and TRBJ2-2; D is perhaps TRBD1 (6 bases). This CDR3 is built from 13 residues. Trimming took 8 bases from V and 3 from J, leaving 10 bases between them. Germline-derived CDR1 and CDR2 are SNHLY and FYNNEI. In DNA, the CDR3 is TGTGCCAGCGGGGGCCGTTACACCGGGGAGCTGTTTTTT. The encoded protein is CASGGRYTGELFF.

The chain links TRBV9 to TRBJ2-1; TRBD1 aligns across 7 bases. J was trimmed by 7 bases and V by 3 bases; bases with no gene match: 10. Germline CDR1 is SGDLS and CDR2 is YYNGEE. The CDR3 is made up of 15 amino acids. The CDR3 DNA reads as TGTGCCAGCAGCGAGGGACAGTCCGTAGGGAATGAGCAGTTCTTC. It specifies CASSEGQSVGNEQFF.

The CDR3 spells CASSPSRREGPNEIPNEQFF. The CDR3 nucleotides are TGTGCCAGCAGCCCTAGCAGACGGGAGGGTCCTAATGAGATCCCTAATGAGCAGTTCTTC. The chain joins TRBV13 to TRBJ2-1, with 8 bases aligning to TRBD2. Unmatched junction bases numbered 25, after V lost 5 bases and J lost 7 bases. The CDR3 contains 20 residues. From germline, CDR1 is PRHDT and CDR2 FYEKMQ (reference sequence).

CDR3: CASSAGTSLRYEQYF. Written as DNA, the CDR3 is TGTGCCAGCAGCGCCGGGACATCATTACGCTACGAGCAGTACTTC. The chain recombines TRBV7-6 with TRBJ2-7; a weak D match, TRBD1 (6 bases). Trimming took off 5 bases at V and 3 bases at J, with 17 bases between the two ends. The CDR3 length is 15 residues. CDR1 and CDR2 (germline): SGHVS, FNYEAQ.